This T cell receptor (beta chain) derives from a study of blood T cell repertoires in COVID-19. Germline trimming cut 4 bases from V and 4 bases from J; bases unmatched to any gene: 7. This CDR3 has 15 residues. CDR1 SGHTA and CDR2 FQGTGA come from the germline V gene. Repertoires were generated with immunoSEQ multiplex PCR, while TCRdb's copy carries only in-frame clones and drops some. Of roughly 140,000 clones listed, roughly 76% are singletons. What was sequenced was peripheral blood. This TCR came from a human donor with acute or convalescent COVID-19. The donor label of this sample is uncertain. The V call is TRBV7-3, the J call TRBJ2-1; 7 positions agree with TRBD2. CDR3 bases: TGTGCCAGCAGCTCGGGGCTAGCGGTTTACAATGAGCAGTTCTTC. Its translation: CASSSGLAVYNEQFF.